The 23 T cell receptor beta chains below come from one sample, sequenced in a study of blood T cells in healthy people across ages. Primed by a sample-barcoded 5' primer and a J-beta primer mix, a second PCR proceeded for 7 to 11 cycles. TCRdb re-analysed the 5' RACE reads in MiXCR, keeping a single row per CDR3 protein. The repertoire includes roughly 2 million distinct CDR3 sequences, approximately 50% of them detected once, and approximately 2.1% sits in the top ten. The sequencing sample was made of blood. Receptors originate from a woman in her thirties or forties in good health.

The chain is built from TRBV5-1 and TRBJ2-1; the match to TRBD2 covers 10 bases. The V and J ends lost 0 bases and 2 bases, in that order; junction bases with no gene match: 5. The CDR3 consists of 17 residues. In germline, CDR1 is SGHRS, CDR2 YFSETQ. The CDR3 loop is CASSLGPSGSTYNEQFF. The CDR3 DNA reads as TGCGCCAGCAGCTTGGGTCCTAGCGGGAGCACCTACAATGAGCAGTTCTTC. The full variable domain, rest sourced from reference TRBV5-1 and TRBJ2-1, is KAGVTQTPRYLIKTRGQQVTLSCSPISGHRSVSWYQQTPGQGLQFLFEYFSETQRNKGNFPGRFSGRQFSNSRSEMNVSTLELGDSALYLCASSLGPSGSTYNEQFFGPGTRLTVL.

This clonotype was observed a handful of times. This chain joins TRBV20-1 and TRBJ1-2; D is ambiguous. The CDR3 contains 11 residues. The germline V gene has CDR1 DFQATT and CDR2 SNEGSKA (reference sequence). V shed 3 bases and J shed 7 bases, with 9 bases lying between them. The CDR3 DNA reads as TGCAGTGCTAGTAGCGGGGTTGGCTACACCTTC. Amino acids: CSASSGVGYTF.

Concerning this clonotype: A much larger clone differs by one base, so this may be a read error. The genes are TRBV29-1 and TRBJ2-1; D possibly corresponds to TRBD1 (6 bases). V was cut by 3 bases and J by 6 bases, with 18 bases left in between. This CDR3 is built from 15 residues. Germline CDR1 SQVTM, CDR2 ANQGSEA. The CDR3 here is CSVEASRGVSNEQFF. The CDR3 DNA reads TGCAGCGTTGAGGCTAGCAGGGGTGTAAGCAATGAGCAGTTCTTC.

This clonotype was recorded a few times. The chain employs TRBV12-3 or TRBV12-4 and TRBJ2-5; D tentatively fits TRBD1 or TRBD2 (5 bases each). Trimming removed 0 bases at V and 2 bases at J, with 10 bases between. This CDR3 is 15 amino acids long. The CDR3 here is CASSLAGPGQETQYF. CDR3 bases: TGTGCCAGCAGTTTAGCGGGACCGGGACAAGAGACCCAGTACTTC.

The chain carries TRBV7-2 and TRBJ2-7; D unclear. The CDR3 extends over 14 amino acids. CDR1 SGHTA and CDR2 FQGNSA come from the germline V gene. V lost 4 bases to trimming and J lost 2 bases, with 12 bases between them. The CDR3 loop reads CASSSLPTTYEQYF. For the CDR3, the DNA is TGTGCCAGCAGCTCCCTCCCTACAACCTACGAGCAGTACTTC. The full variable domain, rest sourced from reference TRBV7-2 and TRBJ2-7, is GAGVSQSPSNKVTEKGKDVELRCDPISGHTALYWYRQSLGQGLEFLIYFQGNSAPDKSGLPSDRFSAERTGGSVSTLTIQRTQQEDSAVYLCASSSLPTTYEQYFGPGTRLTVT.

The rearrangement uses TRBV24-1 and TRBJ2-3, with D perhaps assigned TRBD1 or TRBD2 (5 bases each). The CDR3 runs to 12 residues. Germline values: CDR1 KGHDR, CDR2 SFDVKD. Trimming took 4 bases from V and 9 from J, leaving 10 bases between them. CDR3 DNA: TGTGCCACCAGTGACCCCGGGACGACGCAGTATTTT. Its protein product is CATSDPGTTQYF.

The rearrangement links TRBV27 to TRBJ2-6, with D perhaps TRBD1 (8 bases). The CDR3 runs to 19 residues. Germline V gene data show CDR1 as MNHEY and CDR2 as SMNVEV (reference sequence). V lost 7 bases and J 1 base, leaving 23 bases between the germline ends. Written as DNA, the CDR3 is TGTGCCAGCAAGTTGGGGGGGACAGGTCCAATTTCTGGGGCCAACGTCCTGACTTTC. It yields the protein CASKLGGTGPISGANVLTF.

This clonotype was detected only once. The CDR3 coding sequence is TGCGCCAGCAGCCCCGGGACTAGTGTCTCAGATACGCAGTATTTT. Its protein is CASSPGTSVSDTQYF. The chain recombines TRBV4-3 with TRBJ2-3; 8 nucleotides agree with TRBD2. The J segment lost 4 bases and the V segment lost 4 bases, leaving 7 bases of the junction unmatched. The V gene's germline CDR1 is LGHNA and CDR2 YSLEER. The CDR3 covers 15 residues.

The rearrangement uses TRBV9 and TRBJ2-4; D call uncertain. In germline, CDR1 is SGDLS, CDR2 YYNGEE. The CDR3 is made up of 12 amino acids. CDR3 region: CPTVSAKNIQYF. In nucleotides, the CDR3 is TGTCCAACAGTCTCGGCCAAAAACATTCAGTACTTC. Looking up the rest from reference TRBV9 and TRBJ2-4 gives the full variable domain: DSGVTQTPKHLITATGQRVTLRCSPRSGDLSVYWYQQSLDQGLQFLIQYYNGEERAKGNILERFSAQQFPDLHSELNLSSLELGDSALYFCPTVSAKNIQYFGAGTRLSVL.

The V and J genes are TRBV4-3 and TRBJ2-4, with 10 bases lining up with TRBD1. Trimming took 0 bases from V and 2 from J; bases not matched to a gene: 4. CDR3 size: 17 residues. In germline, CDR1 is LGHNA, CDR2 YSLEER. The CDR3 loop is CASSQDDRGQTKNIQYF. The CDR3 DNA follows: TGCGCCAGCAGCCAAGATGACAGGGGGCAAACCAAAAACATTCAGTACTTC.

This clonotype was detected a few times. As DNA, the CDR3 is TGTGCCAGCAGCGCGCGCACCAGCAACTACGAGCAGTACTTC. Protein product: CASSARTSNYEQYF. The V gene is TRBV7-9, the J gene TRBJ2-7; D call uncertain. Trimming removed 5 bases at V and 3 bases at J, with 14 bases between. Germline V gene lookup returns CDR1 SEHNR and CDR2 FQNEAQ (reference sequence). The CDR3 is 14 residues long.

This clonotype turned up a few times. The chain uses TRBV20-1 and TRBJ2-3, with D perhaps being TRBD1 or TRBD2 (6 bases each). V gave up 7 bases and J gave up 3 bases, with 23 bases separating them. This CDR3 contains 16 residues. Germline V CDR1 and CDR2: DFQATT, SNEGSKA (reference sequence). The CDR3 protein is CSGRTGAHRVTDTQYF. The CDR3 bases are TGCAGTGGACGTACGGGGGCGCATAGGGTGACAGATACGCAGTATTTT.

This clonotype was detected only a few times. V gene TRBV2 combines with J gene TRBJ1-2; TRBD1 aligns across 8 bases. Germline V lookup: CDR1 SNHLY, CDR2 FYNNEI. This CDR3 has 12 residues. V lost 7 bases and J lost 4; bases outside the gene matches: 2. The DNA for the CDR3 is TGTGCCAGCACCGACAGGGGCTATGGCTACACCTTC. It specifies CASTDRGYGYTF.

This clonotype was seen only once. V usage is TRBV20-1 and J usage is TRBJ2-5; 8 bases line up with TRBD1. Germline loops: CDR1 DFQATT, CDR2 SNEGSKA (reference sequence). The CDR3 contains 15 residues. The trim removed 4 bases at V and 11 bases at J, leaving 18 bases unmatched. The CDR3 bases are TGCAGTGCTATCCTTGGGCAGGGGGCTAGGGATGAGCAGTACTTC. Translation: CSAILGQGARDEQYF.

This chain uses TRBV20-1 with TRBJ2-4; perhaps TRBD1 as D (7 bases). The DNA matches TRBJ2-7 better at its end, which makes the J call doubtful. The CDR3 is made up of 17 amino acids. Germline lookup yields CDR1 DFQATT and CDR2 SNEGSKA (reference sequence). This chain's CDR3 is CSARDISRQGGPYEQYF. Written as DNA, the CDR3 is TGCAGTGCTAGAGATATCTCGAGGCAGGGGGGTCCCTACGAGCAGTACTTC.

The chain recombines TRBV28 with TRBJ2-1; 9 bases match TRBD2. V trimming: 6 bases; J trimming: 7 bases; junction bases outside the gene matches: 7. Germline lookup yields CDR1 MDHEN and CDR2 SYDVKM. The CDR3 runs to 14 residues. The CDR3 region is CASSPRGGNNEQFF. CDR3 DNA sequence: TGTGCCAGCAGCCCGCGGGGGGGGAATAATGAGCAGTTCTTC.

This clonotype has only a few counts. The chain employs TRBV12-3 or TRBV12-4 and TRBJ2-5, with 8 bases aligning to TRBD1. The V gene end was trimmed by 6 bases and the J gene end by 5 bases; junction bases not matched to a gene: 11. The CDR3 loop spans 15 amino acids. CDR3: CASRLLDRERETQYF. Here the CDR3 DNA reads TGTGCCAGCAGGCTCTTGGACAGGGAGAGGGAGACCCAGTACTTC.

This chain joins TRBV6-5 and TRBJ2-1, with D possibly TRBD2 on 7 matching bases. V was shortened by 5 bases and J by 5 bases, with 13 bases between the two germline ends. Per germline, CDR1 MNHEY and CDR2 SVGAGI. The CDR3 has 14 residues. The CDR3 sequence is CASSGGGLNNEQFF. CDR3 bases: TGTGCCAGCAGTGGGGGGGGCTTGAACAATGAGCAGTTCTTC.

The rearrangement joins TRBV5-6 to TRBJ2-3, with D uncertain. The germline CDR1 and CDR2 sequences are SGHDT and YYEEEE. The ends were cut back, 0 bases at V and 1 base at J, with 12 bases in the middle. This CDR3 is 16 amino acids long. This CDR3 reads CASSLEREYRTDTQYF. For the CDR3, the DNA is TGTGCCAGCAGCTTGGAAAGGGAATACCGCACAGATACGCAGTATTTT.

This clonotype showed up just a few times. The chain couples TRBV9 to TRBJ2-5; D may be TRBD1 or TRBD2 (5 bases each). V shed 4 bases and J shed 5 bases, with 9 bases lying between them. The germline CDR1 and CDR2 sequences are SGDLS and YYNGEE. This CDR3 contains 12 residues. The CDR3 sequence: CASSRGDETQYF. The CDR3 coding sequence is TGTGCCAGCAGCCGAGGGGACGAGACCCAGTACTTC.

This clonotype was observed a few times. The chain recombines TRBV9 with TRBJ2-3; D possibly matches TRBD1 or TRBD2 (5 bases each). Germline V CDR1 and CDR2: SGDLS, YYNGEE. The CDR3 runs 13 residues. V lost 0 bases and J 6 bases, leaving 8 bases between the germline ends. CDR3 protein: CASSVVWGDTQYF. The CDR3 DNA is TGTGCCAGCAGCGTAGTGTGGGGGGATACGCAGTATTTT. The complete variable domain, with remaining parts taken from reference TRBV9 and TRBJ2-3, reads DSGVTQTPKHLITATGQRVTLRCSPRSGDLSVYWYQQSLDQGLQFLIQYYNGEERAKGNILERFSAQQFPDLHSELNLSSLELGDSALYFCASSVVWGDTQYFGPGTRLTVL.

The V gene is TRBV28, the J gene TRBJ1-2; perhaps TRBD1 as D (5 bases). V was pared by 3 bases and J by 4 bases, with 12 bases between. CDR1 is MDHEN, CDR2 SYDVKM, per germline. This CDR3 contains 14 residues. The CDR3 loop is CASSFDRWGYGYTF. The CDR3 DNA follows: TGTGCCAGCAGTTTCGACAGATGGGGCTATGGCTACACCTTC.

A few counts support this clonotype. CDR3 DNA sequence: TGCGCCAGCAGCCAACAAACAGGCCCCCAAGAGACCCAGTACTTC. This sequence encodes CASSQQTGPQETQYF. This chain connects TRBV4-3 to TRBJ2-5, with D possibly being TRBD1 (5 bases). The CDR3 sequence is 15 residues long. Trimming stripped 2 bases from V and 1 base from J, with 11 bases between. CDR1 is LGHNA, CDR2 YSLEER, per germline.